The clone carrying this T cell receptor (beta chain) was recorded a few times. There are 15 residues in the CDR3. From germline, CDR1 is ENHRY and CDR2 SYGVKD. The ends lost 10 bases at V and 0 bases at J; junction bases unmatched: 9. The sample comes from a study of beta chain features in type 1 diabetes. Reverse transcribing all isolated RNA meant expressed TCRB transcripts were sequenced. TCRdb's copy holds only in-frame clones and misses some; the assay was immunoSEQ multiplex PCR. The table has 310,000 or so clones, 6.5% to 10% seen once. The sample comprised central memory CD4+ T cells from blood. The TCR originated in a woman between 18 and 29 years old in good health. The chain joins TRBV10-3 to TRBJ2-1; 7 bases are a match to TRBD1. This CDR3 is CASKRDRDSYNEQFF. In DNA form, the CDR3 reads TGTGCCAGCAAGCGAGACAGGGACTCCTACAATGAGCAGTTCTTC.